This is a list of T cell receptor beta chains from one sample in a study of T cells in Graves' hyperthyroidism and ophthalmopathy. TCRdb reprocessed the multiplex PCR reads with MiXCR, giving one entry per CDR3 protein. The sample lists some 490,000 distinct CDR3 sequences; roughly 15% were seen once. The material sequenced was blood. The receptors derive from a woman in her twenties or thirties with Graves' ophthalmopathy. The CDR3 runs from the conserved cysteine through the conserved F or W. Size is stated for part of the rows, as once, few or many counts, or as a class when the clone is expanded.

J gene: TRBJ2-1
CDR3 length: 16
V gene: TRBV11-2
clone size: many
CDR3 protein: CASSLLAGVTYNEQFF

J gene: TRBJ1-1
CDR3 length: 15
V gene: TRBV5-1
clone size: -
CDR3 protein: CASSLSSLMNTEAFF

J gene: TRBJ2-7
CDR3 length: 16
V gene: TRBV5-1
clone size: many
CDR3 protein: CASSLSFLGGTYEQYF

J gene: TRBJ2-5
CDR3 length: 17
V gene: TRBV12-3/TRBV12-4
clone size: many
CDR3 protein: CASSFSGAREEEETQYF

J gene: TRBJ1-4
CDR3 length: 15
V gene: TRBV2
clone size: few
CDR3 protein: CASKDRTHHNEKLFF

J gene: TRBJ2-6
CDR3 length: 15
V gene: TRBV7-3
clone size: -
CDR3 protein: CASSSVMPGANVLTF

J gene: TRBJ1-1
CDR3 length: 15
V gene: TRBV7-2
clone size: few
CDR3 protein: CASREGVNMNTEAFF

J gene: TRBJ2-3
CDR3 length: 13
V gene: TRBV11-2
clone size: many
CDR3 protein: CASSLGLENTQYF

J gene: TRBJ2-3
CDR3 length: 13
V gene: TRBV24-1
clone size: -
CDR3 protein: CATRGQGADTQYF

J gene: TRBJ2-1
CDR3 length: 16
V gene: TRBV12-3/TRBV12-4
clone size: -
CDR3 protein: CASSFPQGGPYNEQFF

J gene: TRBJ2-7
CDR3 length: 13
V gene: TRBV20-1
clone size: many
CDR3 protein: CSASSVNSYEQYF

J gene: TRBJ2-1
CDR3 length: 14
V gene: TRBV28
clone size: many
CDR3 protein: CASGKRLPRDEQFF

J gene: TRBJ2-3
CDR3 length: 16
V gene: TRBV20-1
clone size: -
CDR3 protein: CSARDGASGYTDTQYF

J gene: TRBJ2-1
CDR3 length: 14
V gene: TRBV20-1
clone size: many
CDR3 protein: CSASGGTLHNEQFF

J gene: TRBJ1-5
CDR3 length: 13
V gene: TRBV19
clone size: -
CDR3 protein: CASSGTANQPQHF

J gene: TRBJ2-2
CDR3 length: 15
V gene: TRBV4-2
clone size: few
CDR3 protein: CASSLGLAGEGELFF

J gene: TRBJ1-5
CDR3 length: 15
V gene: TRBV20-1
clone size: few
CDR3 protein: CSARDRRGRNQPQHF

J gene: TRBJ2-2
CDR3 length: 17
V gene: TRBV28
clone size: few
CDR3 protein: CASRGDRGRKPTGELFF

J gene: TRBJ2-7
CDR3 length: 15
V gene: TRBV7-9
clone size: many
CDR3 protein: CASTSNTGTYYEQYF

J gene: TRBJ2-3
CDR3 length: 13
V gene: TRBV5-6
clone size: many
CDR3 protein: CASSLDVADTQYF

J gene: TRBJ2-7
CDR3 length: 14
V gene: TRBV29-1
clone size: -
CDR3 protein: CSVEHRGIVGEQYF

J gene: TRBJ2-5
CDR3 length: 17
V gene: TRBV6-2/TRBV6-3
clone size: many
CDR3 protein: CASSYSWRGTLQETQYF

J gene: TRBJ1-6
CDR3 length: 15
V gene: TRBV16
clone size: few
CDR3 protein: CASSQGGAGNSPLHF

J gene: TRBJ1-2
CDR3 length: 14
V gene: TRBV11-2
clone size: many
CDR3 protein: CASSLEPGPYGYTF

J gene: TRBJ2-5
CDR3 length: 14
V gene: TRBV12-3/TRBV12-4
clone size: many
CDR3 protein: CASSLHLQGETQYF

J gene: TRBJ2-1
CDR3 length: 17
V gene: TRBV5-1
clone size: many
CDR3 protein: CASSAGHRDYPGNEQFF

J gene: TRBJ2-7
CDR3 length: 13
V gene: TRBV20-1
clone size: many
CDR3 protein: CSARGRGPHEQYF

J gene: TRBJ2-7
CDR3 length: 12
V gene: TRBV20-1
clone size: many
CDR3 protein: CSAREVVDEQYF

J gene: TRBJ1-1
CDR3 length: 15
V gene: TRBV5-1
clone size: -
CDR3 protein: CASSLEGTGNTEAFF

J gene: TRBJ2-1
CDR3 length: 14
V gene: TRBV24-1
clone size: -
CDR3 protein: CATSDSGTGGEQFF

J gene: TRBJ2-1
CDR3 length: 13
V gene: TRBV20-1
clone size: -
CDR3 protein: CSAMFTPLHEQFF

J gene: TRBJ2-1
CDR3 length: 16
V gene: TRBV5-1
clone size: once
CDR3 protein: CASSGGGGASYNEQFF

J gene: TRBJ1-5
CDR3 length: 13
V gene: TRBV28
clone size: many
CDR3 protein: CASSPTGNQPQHF

J gene: TRBJ1-2
CDR3 length: 16
V gene: TRBV11-2
clone size: many
CDR3 protein: CASSLRDRRYNYGYTF

J gene: TRBJ2-5
CDR3 length: 20
V gene: TRBV7-9
clone size: many
CDR3 protein: CASSIGLAQKRREERETQYF

J gene: TRBJ1-4
CDR3 length: 14
V gene: TRBV20-1
clone size: -
CDR3 protein: CSAWETGVGEKLFF

J gene: TRBJ2-7
CDR3 length: 14
V gene: TRBV28
clone size: -
CDR3 protein: CASSFNRPVPEQYF

J gene: TRBJ2-3
CDR3 length: 16
V gene: TRBV12-3/TRBV12-4
clone size: many
CDR3 protein: CASTSSTSGSTDTQYF

J gene: TRBJ2-7
CDR3 length: 15
V gene: TRBV10-1
clone size: -
CDR3 protein: CASSEGTRPTYEQYF

J gene: TRBJ2-7
CDR3 length: 13
V gene: TRBV3-1
clone size: many
CDR3 protein: CASSRDPPYEQYF